Listed below are T cell receptor beta chains from one sample, sequenced in a study of T-cell memory formation after mild COVID-19. One entry per CDR3 protein results from TCRdb running MiXCR on the 5' RACE reads. This sample has hundreds of thousands of distinct CDR3 sequences, with around 16% found just once. The specimen sequenced was PBMCs or a T cell subset sorted from them (not recorded which). The source is an adult woman who had mild COVID-19 (a few samples of this study predate the infection). Cell type and time point are not known. Both conserved end residues are part of each CDR3. D genes are given only for firm matches. A row's size may be missing; if present it is once, few, many or a size class.

V: TRBV12-3/TRBV12-4
size: few
D: NA
J: TRBJ1-5
CDR3: CASSLARGLRDFQPQHF
DNA: TGTGCCAGCAGTTTAGCTCGCGGTTTGAGGGATTTTCAGCCCCAGCATTTT

V: TRBV6-2/TRBV6-3
size: few
D: NA
J: TRBJ2-1
CDR3: CASMKAVRASNEQFF
DNA: TGTGCCAGCATGAAAGCGGTGAGGGCCTCCAATGAGCAGTTCTTC

V: TRBV7-9
size: many
D: TRBD2
J: TRBJ2-1
CDR3: CASRTSGSNEQFF
DNA: TGTGCCAGCAGGACTAGCGGGAGCAATGAGCAGTTCTTC

V: TRBV4-3
size: NA
D: TRBD1
J: TRBJ1-2
CDR3: CASSQEKLRGRGYTF
DNA: TGCGCCAGCAGCCAGGAGAAGCTCAGGGGGCGCGGCTACACCTTC

V: TRBV24-1
size: few
D: NA
J: TRBJ2-2
CDR3: CATSPIRGENTGELFF
DNA: TGTGCCACCAGCCCAATAAGGGGGGAGAACACCGGGGAGCTGTTTTTT

V: TRBV7-6
size: NA
D: NA
J: TRBJ2-3
CDR3: CASSLGTLRTDTQYF
DNA: TGTGCCAGCAGCTTAGGGACTTTGCGCACAGATACGCAGTATTTT

V: TRBV24-1
size: NA
D: TRBD2
J: TRBJ2-1
CDR3: CATSDRTSGNEQFF
DNA: TGTGCCACCAGTGATCGGACTAGCGGAAATGAGCAGTTCTTC

V: TRBV6-6
size: NA
D: NA
J: TRBJ1-5
CDR3: CASSYSDRLSNQPQHF
DNA: TGTGCCAGCAGTTACTCCGACAGACTTAGCAATCAGCCCCAGCATTTT

V: TRBV14
size: few
D: NA
J: TRBJ2-3
CDR3: CASSQIRQALDTQYF
DNA: TGTGCCAGCAGCCAAATCAGGCAGGCGCTAGATACGCAGTATTTT

V: TRBV20-1
size: NA
D: NA
J: TRBJ2-6
CDR3: CSASSPGANVLTF
DNA: TGCAGTGCTAGTTCGCCCGGCGCCAACGTCCTGACTTTC

V: TRBV29-1
size: NA
D: TRBD1
J: TRBJ1-5
CDR3: CSVVWAGTGNQPQHF
DNA: TGCAGCGTTGTTTGGGCCGGGACAGGGAATCAGCCCCAGCATTTT

V: TRBV20-1
size: few
D: NA
J: TRBJ2-4
CDR3: CSAPRPRAAKNIQYF
DNA: TGCAGTGCTCCCCGACCAAGGGCGGCCAAAAACATTCAGTACTTC

V: TRBV4-2
size: NA
D: TRBD2
J: TRBJ2-2
CDR3: CASNSQAGETGELFF
DNA: TGTGCCAGCAATAGTCAAGCGGGAGAGACCGGGGAGCTGTTTTTT

V: TRBV27
size: NA
D: TRBD2
J: TRBJ2-7
CDR3: CASSLSSAGVGYEQYF
DNA: TGTGCCAGCAGTTTAAGTTCGGCGGGAGTTGGCTACGAGCAGTACTTC

V: TRBV9
size: NA
D: TRBD2
J: TRBJ2-7
CDR3: CASSVGRAGAVYEQYF
DNA: TGTGCCAGCAGCGTAGGGCGAGCGGGGGCTGTCTACGAGCAGTACTTC

V: TRBV12-3/TRBV12-4
size: NA
D: NA
J: TRBJ1-2
CDR3: CASSPLEVSYGYTF
DNA: TGTGCCAGCAGTCCTCTCGAGGTTAGCTATGGCTACACCTTC

V: TRBV20-1
size: few
D: NA
J: TRBJ2-7
CDR3: CSARAGSPSSYEQYF
DNA: TGCAGTGCTAGAGCGGGTAGCCCCAGCTCCTACGAGCAGTACTTC

V: TRBV7-7
size: NA
D: TRBD2
J: TRBJ2-1
CDR3: CASSKGLAEYNEQFF
DNA: TGTGCCAGCAGCAAAGGACTAGCGGAATACAATGAGCAGTTCTTC

V: TRBV30
size: few
D: NA
J: TRBJ1-3
CDR3: CAWSGNTIYF
DNA: TGTGCCTGGAGTGGAAACACCATATATTTT

V: TRBV18
size: NA
D: NA
J: TRBJ2-3
CDR3: CASSLYSGTANTDTQYF
DNA: TGTGCCAGCTCACTATATTCCGGGACTGCAAACACAGATACGCAGTATTTT

V: TRBV27
size: few
D: TRBD2
J: TRBJ2-7
CDR3: CASSRAGTYEQYF
DNA: TGTGCCAGCAGCCGAGCGGGGACTTACGAGCAGTACTTC

V: TRBV24-1
size: NA
D: TRBD2
J: TRBJ2-1
CDR3: CATSDYLAGDGDEQFF
DNA: TGTGCCACCAGTGACTATCTAGCGGGGGATGGAGATGAGCAGTTCTTC

V: TRBV20-1
size: NA
D: TRBD2
J: TRBJ2-3
CDR3: CSARVGTSSTDTQYF
DNA: TGCAGTGCTAGAGTCGGGACTAGCTCGACAGATACGCAGTATTTT

V: TRBV3-1
size: many
D: NA
J: TRBJ1-1
CDR3: CASSQVQGEAFF
DNA: TGTGCCAGCAGCCAAGTACAGGGAGAAGCTTTCTTT

V: TRBV7-2
size: few
D: TRBD2
J: TRBJ2-3
CDR3: CASSRGLAGEDTQYF
DNA: TGTGCCAGCAGCCGGGGACTAGCGGGAGAAGATACGCAGTATTTT

V: TRBV6-5
size: few
D: TRBD1
J: TRBJ2-5
CDR3: CASSYGTGGFLQETQYF
DNA: TGTGCCAGCAGTTACGGGACAGGGGGGTTTCTCCAAGAGACCCAGTACTTC

V: TRBV7-9
size: NA
D: TRBD1
J: TRBJ1-6
CDR3: CASSYGQGARGSPLHF
DNA: TGTGCCAGCAGCTATGGGCAGGGGGCTCGGGGGTCACCCCTCCACTTT

V: TRBV30
size: few
D: NA
J: TRBJ1-1
CDR3: CAWSVLSTRDTEAFF
DNA: TGTGCCTGGAGTGTATTAAGTACGAGGGACACTGAAGCTTTCTTT

V: TRBV18
size: NA
D: NA
J: TRBJ2-7
CDR3: CASSPAAGSSYEQYF
DNA: TGTGCCAGCTCACCAGCGGCAGGGTCCTCCTACGAGCAGTACTTC

V: TRBV6-2/TRBV6-3
size: few
D: NA
J: TRBJ1-1
CDR3: CASSYFRNTEAFF
DNA: TGTGCCAGCAGTTACTTTCGGAACACTGAAGCTTTCTTT

V: TRBV6-6
size: NA
D: NA
J: TRBJ1-1
CDR3: CASSYEQGMNTEAFF
DNA: TGTGCCAGCAGTTACGAACAGGGTATGAACACTGAAGCTTTCTTT

V: TRBV6-1
size: NA
D: TRBD1
J: TRBJ1-2
CDR3: CASSDPGTGYGYTF
DNA: TGTGCCAGCAGTGATCCCGGGACAGGATATGGCTACACCTTC

V: TRBV3-1
size: NA
D: NA
J: TRBJ2-5
CDR3: CASSQVATEQETQYF
DNA: TGTGCCAGCAGCCAAGTAGCGACAGAACAAGAGACCCAGTACTTC

V: TRBV18
size: NA
D: TRBD2
J: TRBJ2-1
CDR3: CASSPPTSGGSYNEQFF
DNA: TGTGCCAGCTCACCACCGACTAGCGGGGGCTCCTACAATGAGCAGTTCTTC

V: TRBV5-5
size: NA
D: TRBD1
J: TRBJ1-4
CDR3: CASSLGTGPIGINEKLFF
DNA: TGTGCCAGCAGCTTAGGGACAGGTCCCATAGGGATTAATGAAAAACTGTTTTTT

V: TRBV12-3/TRBV12-4
size: few
D: NA
J: TRBJ1-5
CDR3: CASSLALSNQPQHF
DNA: TGTGCCAGCAGTTTAGCGCTGAGCAATCAGCCCCAGCATTTT

V: TRBV6-1
size: NA
D: NA
J: TRBJ2-3
CDR3: CASSEYKGTDTQYF
DNA: TGTGCCAGCAGTGAATATAAGGGGACAGATACGCAGTATTTT

V: TRBV7-2
size: NA
D: NA
J: TRBJ2-3
CDR3: CASSHNTGISTDTQYF
DNA: TGTGCCAGCAGCCATAATACAGGGATATCCACAGATACGCAGTATTTT

V: TRBV5-1
size: NA
D: TRBD1
J: TRBJ2-3
CDR3: CASSRRQGDTQYF
DNA: TGCGCCAGCAGCCGGAGACAGGGGGATACGCAGTATTTT

V: TRBV7-2
size: once
D: TRBD1
J: TRBJ1-1
CDR3: CASTSLKWTGNTEAFF
DNA: TGTGCCAGCACCTCTCTTAAGTGGACAGGGAACACTGAAGCTTTCTTT

V: TRBV6-5
size: few
D: NA
J: TRBJ2-2
CDR3: CASSYTPTGELFF
DNA: TGTGCCAGCAGTTACACACCCACCGGGGAGCTGTTTTTT

V: TRBV15
size: few
D: NA
J: TRBJ2-4
CDR3: CATSRVGDIQYF
DNA: TGTGCCACCAGCAGAGTGGGGGACATTCAGTACTTC

V: TRBV5-1
size: NA
D: NA
J: TRBJ2-5
CDR3: CASSSGYLNQETQYF
DNA: TGCGCCAGCAGCTCCGGGTACCTCAATCAAGAGACCCAGTACTTC

V: TRBV5-5
size: NA
D: NA
J: TRBJ2-3
CDR3: CASSLVAGRFTDTQYF
DNA: TGTGCCAGCAGCTTGGTCGCGGGGAGATTCACAGATACGCAGTATTTT

V: TRBV7-9
size: few
D: TRBD1
J: TRBJ1-1
CDR3: CASSYGPGTGSVDTEAFF
DNA: TGTGCCAGCAGCTACGGACCCGGGACAGGGAGTGTTGACACTGAAGCTTTCTTT

V: TRBV4-1
size: NA
D: NA
J: TRBJ1-5
CDR3: CASSQEGGLLSNQPQHF
DNA: TGCGCCAGCAGCCAAGAGGGCGGCCTATTGAGCAATCAGCCCCAGCATTTT

V: TRBV12-3/TRBV12-4
size: NA
D: NA
J: TRBJ2-1
CDR3: CASSLWHEGDEQFF
DNA: TGTGCCAGCAGTTTGTGGCATGAAGGCGATGAGCAGTTCTTC

V: TRBV4-3
size: NA
D: NA
J: TRBJ1-6
CDR3: CASSQESGSYNSPLHF
DNA: TGCGCCAGCAGCCAAGAATCCGGCTCCTATAATTCACCCCTCCACTTT

V: TRBV5-1
size: few
D: NA
J: TRBJ2-7
CDR3: CASSLDLWTVTYEQYF
DNA: TGCGCCAGCAGCTTGGATTTGTGGACGGTGACCTACGAGCAGTACTTC

V: TRBV18
size: few
D: TRBD1
J: TRBJ2-5
CDR3: CASSRQRQGLQETQYF
DNA: TGTGCCAGCTCCAGACAAAGACAGGGTCTGCAAGAGACCCAGTACTTC

V: TRBV5-4
size: few
D: TRBD2
J: TRBJ2-7
CDR3: CASSLRGLAPYEQYF
DNA: TGTGCCAGCAGCTTGAGGGGACTAGCGCCCTACGAGCAGTACTTC

V: TRBV7-8
size: few
D: NA
J: TRBJ1-5
CDR3: CASSLAPLGRADQPQHF
DNA: TGTGCCAGCAGCTTAGCGCCCTTGGGAAGGGCAGATCAGCCCCAGCATTTT

V: TRBV19
size: few
D: TRBD1
J: TRBJ1-2
CDR3: CASRTTTAQRDRLLGTF
DNA: TGTGCCAGTAGAACTACCACGGCGCAACGGGACAGACTCTTAGGCACCTTC

V: TRBV5-1
size: few
D: NA
J: TRBJ1-1
CDR3: CASEKNPSGANTEAFF
DNA: TGCGCCAGCGAAAAAAACCCCTCAGGGGCGAACACTGAAGCTTTCTTT